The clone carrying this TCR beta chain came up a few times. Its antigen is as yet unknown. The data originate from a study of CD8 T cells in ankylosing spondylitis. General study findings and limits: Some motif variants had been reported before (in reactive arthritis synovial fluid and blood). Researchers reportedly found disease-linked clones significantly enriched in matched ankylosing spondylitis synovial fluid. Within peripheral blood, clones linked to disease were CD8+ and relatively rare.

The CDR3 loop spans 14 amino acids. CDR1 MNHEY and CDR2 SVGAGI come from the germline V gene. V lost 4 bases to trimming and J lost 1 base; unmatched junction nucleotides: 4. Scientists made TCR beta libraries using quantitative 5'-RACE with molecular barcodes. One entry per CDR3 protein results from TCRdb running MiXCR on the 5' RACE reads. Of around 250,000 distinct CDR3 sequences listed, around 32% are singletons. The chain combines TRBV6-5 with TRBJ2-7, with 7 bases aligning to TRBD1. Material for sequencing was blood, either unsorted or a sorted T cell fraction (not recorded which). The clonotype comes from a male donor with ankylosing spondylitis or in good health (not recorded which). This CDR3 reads CASSWETGSYEQYF. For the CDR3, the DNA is TGTGCCAGCAGTTGGGAGACAGGGTCCTACGAGCAGTACTTC.